This is a list of T cell receptor beta chains from one sample in a study of T cells after posttransplantation cyclophosphamide. Sequencing used immunoSEQ multiplex PCR; TCRdb keeps in-frame clones, though not all of them. The repertoire consists of about 36,000 clones, none detected only once. Sequences were obtained from PBMCs. The receptors here all came from a girl aged 10-17 years in good health, CMV-negative, and a related stem cell transplant donor. The CDR3 runs from the conserved cysteine through the conserved F or W. A D gene is named only where the DNA matches it firmly. Clone size is not always given. Where it is, it says once, few, many or a class for expanded clones.

D gene | J gene | V gene | clone size | CDR3 protein | CDR3 DNA
TRBD2 | TRBJ2-7 | TRBV4-3 | many | CASSQDTSGKSRGEQYF | TGCGCCAGCAGCCAAGACACTAGCGGGAAGAGTCGCGGCGAGCAGTACTTC
. | TRBJ1-5 | TRBV4-1 | many | CASSQDSGLNQPQHF | TGCGCCAGCAGCCAAGATTCTGGTCTAAATCAGCCCCAGCATTTT
. | TRBJ2-7 | TRBV19 | few | CASSIGATYEQYF | TGTGCCAGTAGTATAGGGGCTACCTACGAGCAGTACTTC
. | TRBJ2-1 | TRBV5-1 | many | CASSLAGTYNEQFF | TGCGCCAGCAGCTTGGCCGGGACCTACAATGAGCAGTTCTTC
TRBD1 | TRBJ1-5 | TRBV18 | few | CASSRTGENQPQHF | TGTGCCAGCTCACGGACAGGGGAAAATCAGCCCCAGCATTTT
. | TRBJ1-2 | TRBV6-1 | many | CASSDYGGRGGDYGYTF | TGTGCCAGCAGTGATTACGGGGGACGGGGAGGGGACTATGGCTACACCTTC
TRBD2 | TRBJ2-3 | TRBV14 | few | CASSQDYGGLATRGDTQYF | TGTGCCAGCAGCCAAGATTATGGGGGACTAGCGACTCGCGGGGATACGCAGTATTTT
TRBD2 | TRBJ2-1 | TRBV28 | many | CASSFNPGTSGINEQFF | TGTGCCAGCAGTTTCAACCCCGGGACTAGCGGGATCAATGAGCAGTTCTTC
TRBD2 | TRBJ2-1 | TRBV5-8 | many | CASSPPTSGRVDEQFF | TGTGCCAGCAGCCCTCCCACTAGCGGGAGGGTGGATGAGCAGTTCTTC
TRBD1 | TRBJ1-2 | TRBV9 | . | CASSEGGQGLNYGYTF | TGTGCCAGCAGCGAGGGGGGACAGGGCCTAAACTATGGCTACACCTTC
TRBD2 | TRBJ2-1 | TRBV6-5 | many | CASSYLSGSSYEQFF | TGTGCCAGCAGTTACCTTAGCGGGAGTTCCTATGAGCAGTTCTTC
. | TRBJ1-3 | TRBV2 | many | CASRQSHSGNTIYF | TGTGCCAGCAGGCAGTCTCACTCTGGAAACACCATATATTTT
TRBD1 | TRBJ1-3 | TRBV9 | few | CASSSAAGGQGRNTIYF | TGTGCCAGCAGCTCGGCCGCGGGGGGACAGGGAAGAAACACCATATATTTT
TRBD2 | TRBJ2-1 | TRBV5-1 | many | CASSLVRGREGEQFF | TGCGCCAGCAGCTTGGTTCGCGGGAGGGAGGGTGAGCAGTTCTTC
. | TRBJ2-7 | TRBV18 | few | CASSPLGQYYEQYF | TGTGCCAGCTCACCTCTCGGACAGTACTACGAGCAGTACTTC
TRBD2 | TRBJ2-3 | TRBV5-1 | many | CASSLALSLSGSTDTQYF | TGCGCCAGCAGCTTGGCCTTATCTCTTAGCGGGAGCACAGATACGCAGTATTTT
TRBD2 | TRBJ2-5 | TRBV30 | . | CAWGLAGGKQETQYF | TGTGCCTGGGGACTAGCGGGAGGTAAACAAGAGACCCAGTACTTC
TRBD1 | TRBJ2-2 | TRBV9 | . | CASNTGAAGELFF | TGTGCCAGCAATACAGGGGCGGCCGGGGAGCTGTTTTTT
. | TRBJ1-1 | TRBV10-1 | many | CASSTGRSEAFF | TGCGCCAGCAGTACGGGGAGGTCTGAAGCTTTCTTT
. | TRBJ1-2 | TRBV28 | . | CASSPGGGLNYGYTF | TGTGCCAGCAGCCCCGGGGGGGGGCTTAACTATGGCTACACCTTC
. | TRBJ2-5 | TRBV5-1 | . | CASPPSGEQETQYF | TGCGCCAGCCCCCCATCCGGAGAGCAAGAGACCCAGTACTTC
. | TRBJ2-3 | TRBV6-5 | . | CASSQEDTQYF | TGTGCCAGCAGCCAAGAGGATACGCAGTATTTT
. | TRBJ2-4 | TRBV4-1 | many | CASSHVGGGDIQYF | TGCGCCAGCAGCCACGTGGGAGGTGGGGACATTCAGTACTTC
. | TRBJ2-1 | TRBV19 | . | CASSIVAASYNEQFF | TGTGCCAGTAGTATTGTAGCGGCTTCCTACAATGAGCAGTTCTTC
TRBD2 | TRBJ2-3 | TRBV6-4 | few | CASSDSGTSGTDTQYF | TGTGCCAGCAGTGATTCCGGGACTAGCGGCACAGATACGCAGTATTTT
. | TRBJ2-3 | TRBV15 | few | CATSRPGSVDTQYF | TGTGCCACCAGCAGACCCGGGTCTGTAGATACGCAGTATTTT
. | TRBJ2-1 | TRBV4-2 | many | CASSQEGGGYNEQFF | TGTGCCAGCAGCCAAGAAGGAGGCGGCTACAATGAGCAGTTCTTC
. | TRBJ1-1 | TRBV29-1 | . | CSVSSRQNTEAFF | TGCAGCGTATCGTCGCGCCAGAACACTGAAGCTTTCTTT
TRBD1 | TRBJ1-4 | TRBV4-1 | many | CASSQVRGPLFF | TGCGCCAGCAGCCAAGTAAGGGGGCCGTTGTTTTTT
. | TRBJ1-2 | TRBV29-1 | many | CSVESGSSYTF | TGCAGCGTTGAATCAGGGTCGAGCTACACCTTC
TRBD1 | TRBJ1-5 | TRBV19 | many | CASSNRQGHSGSNQPQHF | TGTGCCAGTAGTAACCGACAGGGGCACTCGGGGAGCAATCAGCCCCAGCATTTT
TRBD2 | TRBJ2-1 | TRBV7-2 | many | CASSSRGASGRFEQFF | TGTGCCAGCAGTTCTCGGGGGGCTAGCGGGAGGTTTGAGCAGTTCTTC
TRBD2 | TRBJ2-7 | TRBV6-6 | few | CASTSFSGRAVQGWHF | TGTGCCAGCACCAGCTTCAGCGGGAGGGCCGTGCAAGGCTGGCACTTC
. | TRBJ2-2 | TRBV5-1 | many | CASSPGTRGELFF | TGCGCCAGCAGCCCCGGTACGAGGGGGGAGCTGTTTTTT
. | TRBJ1-1 | TRBV6-6 | many | CASRLRAGTEAFF | TGTGCCAGCAGACTCCGGGCGGGGACTGAAGCTTTCTTT
. | TRBJ1-1 | TRBV6-5 | many | CASSYSEAPNTEAFF | TGTGCCAGCAGTTACTCGGAGGCCCCGAACACTGAAGCTTTCTTT